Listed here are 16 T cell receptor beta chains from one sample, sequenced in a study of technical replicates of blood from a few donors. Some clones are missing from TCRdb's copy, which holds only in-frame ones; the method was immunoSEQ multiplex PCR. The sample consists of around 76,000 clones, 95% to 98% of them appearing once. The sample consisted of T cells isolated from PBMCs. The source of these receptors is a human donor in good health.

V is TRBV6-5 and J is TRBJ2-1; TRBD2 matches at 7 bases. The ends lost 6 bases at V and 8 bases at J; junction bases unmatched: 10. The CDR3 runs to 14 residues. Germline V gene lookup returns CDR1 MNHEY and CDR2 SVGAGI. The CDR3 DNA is TGTGCCAGCAGGGCTCGGACTAGTTTCCATGAGCAGTTCTTC. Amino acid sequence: CASRARTSFHEQFF.

For the CDR3, the DNA is TGTGCCAGCGGATGGGGGCCGGGCACTGAAGCTTTCTTT. Residues: CASGWGPGTEAFF. The chain recombines TRBV11-2 with TRBJ1-1, with a possible D match to TRBD1 (6 bases). CDR3 size: 13 residues. Germline V gene sequence: CDR1 SGHAT, CDR2 FQNNGV. With 8 bases removed from V and 4 bases from J, the gap between germline ends came to 14 bases.

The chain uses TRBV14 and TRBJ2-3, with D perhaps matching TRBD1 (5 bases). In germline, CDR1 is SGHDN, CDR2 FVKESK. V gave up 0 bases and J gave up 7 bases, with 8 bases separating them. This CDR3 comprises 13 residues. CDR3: CASSQERTHTQYF. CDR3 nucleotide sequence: TGTGCCAGCAGCCAAGAAAGGACACATACGCAGTATTTT. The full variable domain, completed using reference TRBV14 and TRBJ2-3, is EAGVTQFPSHSVIEKGQTVTLRCDPISGHDNLYWYRRVMGKEIKFLLHFVKESKQDESGMPNNRFLAERTGGTYSTLKVQPAELEDSGVYFCASSQERTHTQYFGPGTRLTVL.

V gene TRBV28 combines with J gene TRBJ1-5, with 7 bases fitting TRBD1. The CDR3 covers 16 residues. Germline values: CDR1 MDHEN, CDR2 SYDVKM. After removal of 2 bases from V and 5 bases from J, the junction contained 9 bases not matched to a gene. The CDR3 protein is CASSLLQGTFHQPQHF. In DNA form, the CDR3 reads TGTGCCAGCAGTTTACTACAGGGGACCTTCCATCAGCCCCAGCATTTT.

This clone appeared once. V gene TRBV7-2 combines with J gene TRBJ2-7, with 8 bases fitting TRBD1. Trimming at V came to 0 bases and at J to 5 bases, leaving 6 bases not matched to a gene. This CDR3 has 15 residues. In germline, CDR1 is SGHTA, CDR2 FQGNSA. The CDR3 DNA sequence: TGTGCCAGCAGCTTAGCAGGACAGGGTTCTAACGAGCAGTACTTC. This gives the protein CASSLAGQGSNEQYF.

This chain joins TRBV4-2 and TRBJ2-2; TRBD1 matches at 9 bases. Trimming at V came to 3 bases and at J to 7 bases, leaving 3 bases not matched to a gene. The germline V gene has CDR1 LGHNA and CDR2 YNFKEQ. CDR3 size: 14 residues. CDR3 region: CASSQGQGGGELFF. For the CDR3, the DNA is TGTGCCAGCAGCCAGGGACAGGGTGGCGGGGAGCTGTTTTTT.

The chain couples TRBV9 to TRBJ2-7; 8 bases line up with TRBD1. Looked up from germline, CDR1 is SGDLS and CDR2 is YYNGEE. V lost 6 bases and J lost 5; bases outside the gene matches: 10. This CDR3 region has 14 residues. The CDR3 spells CASTTGGTGDEQYF. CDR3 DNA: TGTGCCAGCACCACAGGGGGAACGGGCGACGAGCAGTACTTC.

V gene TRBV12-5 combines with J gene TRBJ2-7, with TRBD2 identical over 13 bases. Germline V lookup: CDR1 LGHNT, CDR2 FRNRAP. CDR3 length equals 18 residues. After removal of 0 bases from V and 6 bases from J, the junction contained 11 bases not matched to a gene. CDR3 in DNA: TGTGCTAGTGGTTTGGTACTAGGACTAGCGGGAGAGCTTGGCGAGCAGTACTTC. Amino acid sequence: CASGLVLGLAGELGEQYF.

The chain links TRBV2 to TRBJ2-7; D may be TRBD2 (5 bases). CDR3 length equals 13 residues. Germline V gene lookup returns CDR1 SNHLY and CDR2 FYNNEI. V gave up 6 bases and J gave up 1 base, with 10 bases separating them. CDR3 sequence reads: CASSGLESYEQYF. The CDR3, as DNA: TGTGCCAGCAGCGGACTCGAATCCTACGAGCAGTACTTC.

CDR3 in DNA: TGTGCCAGCCCTCCGTACAGGGAATCTGGAAACACCATATATTTT. This translates into CASPPYRESGNTIYF. The genes are TRBV9 and TRBJ1-3; a possible D gene is TRBD1 (6 bases). The V end was cut by 7 bases, the J end by 1 base, with 15 bases between. This CDR3 is 15 amino acids long. Germline assignment: CDR1 SGDLS and CDR2 YYNGEE.

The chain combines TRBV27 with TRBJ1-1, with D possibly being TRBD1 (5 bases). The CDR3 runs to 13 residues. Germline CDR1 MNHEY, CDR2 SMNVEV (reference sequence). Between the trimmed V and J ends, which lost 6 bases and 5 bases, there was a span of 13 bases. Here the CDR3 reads CASSPTKGTEAFF. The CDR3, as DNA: TGTGCCAGCAGCCCCACGAAGGGGACTGAAGCTTTCTTT.

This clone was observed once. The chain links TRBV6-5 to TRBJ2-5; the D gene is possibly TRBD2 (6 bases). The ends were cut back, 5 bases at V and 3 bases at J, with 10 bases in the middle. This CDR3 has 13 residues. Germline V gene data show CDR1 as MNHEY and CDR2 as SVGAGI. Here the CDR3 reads CASSRGGKETQYF. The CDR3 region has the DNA TGTGCCAGCAGTAGGGGCGGGAAAGAGACCCAGTACTTC.

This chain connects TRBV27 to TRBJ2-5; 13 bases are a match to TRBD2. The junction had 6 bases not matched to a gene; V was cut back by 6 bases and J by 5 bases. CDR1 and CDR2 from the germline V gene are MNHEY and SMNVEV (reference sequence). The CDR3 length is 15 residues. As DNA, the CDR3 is TGTGCCAGCAGCTACGGGACTAGCGGGACCGAGACCCAGTACTTC. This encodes CASSYGTSGTETQYF.

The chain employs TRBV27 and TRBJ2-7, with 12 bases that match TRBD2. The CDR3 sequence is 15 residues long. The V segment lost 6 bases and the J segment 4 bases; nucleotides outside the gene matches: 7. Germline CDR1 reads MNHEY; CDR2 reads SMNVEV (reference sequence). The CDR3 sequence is CASRGLAGGLYEQYF. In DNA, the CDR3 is TGTGCCAGCAGGGGGCTAGCGGGAGGGTTGTACGAGCAGTACTTC.

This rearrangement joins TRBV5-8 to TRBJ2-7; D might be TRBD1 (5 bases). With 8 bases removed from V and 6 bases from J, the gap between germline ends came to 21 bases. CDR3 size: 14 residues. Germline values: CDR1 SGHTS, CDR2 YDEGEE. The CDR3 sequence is CASGPLGERREQYF. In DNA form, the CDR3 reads TGTGCCAGTGGCCCTTTAGGGGAACGACGCGAGCAGTACTTC.

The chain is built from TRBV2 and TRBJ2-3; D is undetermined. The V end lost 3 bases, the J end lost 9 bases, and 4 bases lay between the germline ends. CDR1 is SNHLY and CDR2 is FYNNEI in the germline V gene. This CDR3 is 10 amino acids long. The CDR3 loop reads CASSDLTQYF. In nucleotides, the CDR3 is TGTGCCAGCAGTGATCTAACGCAGTATTTT.